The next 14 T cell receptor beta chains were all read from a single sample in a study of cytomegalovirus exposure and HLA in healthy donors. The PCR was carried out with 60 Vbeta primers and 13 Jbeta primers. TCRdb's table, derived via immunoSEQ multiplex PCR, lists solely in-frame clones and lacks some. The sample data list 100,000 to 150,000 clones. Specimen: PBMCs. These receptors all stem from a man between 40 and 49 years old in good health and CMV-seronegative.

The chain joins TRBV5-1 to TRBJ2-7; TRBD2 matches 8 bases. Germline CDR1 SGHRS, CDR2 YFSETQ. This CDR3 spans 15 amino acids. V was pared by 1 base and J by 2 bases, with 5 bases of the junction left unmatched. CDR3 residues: CASSLSGGGTYEQYF. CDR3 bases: TGCGCCAGCAGCTTGTCGGGCGGGGGGACCTACGAGCAGTACTTC.

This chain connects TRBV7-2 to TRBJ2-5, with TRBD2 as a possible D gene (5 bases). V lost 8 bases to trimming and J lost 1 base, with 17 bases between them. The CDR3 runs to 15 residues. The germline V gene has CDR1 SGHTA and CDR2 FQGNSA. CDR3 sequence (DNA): TGTGCCAGCTCTGAGCGCCGCGGGCCCCAAGAGACCCAGTACTTC. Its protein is CASSERRGPQETQYF.

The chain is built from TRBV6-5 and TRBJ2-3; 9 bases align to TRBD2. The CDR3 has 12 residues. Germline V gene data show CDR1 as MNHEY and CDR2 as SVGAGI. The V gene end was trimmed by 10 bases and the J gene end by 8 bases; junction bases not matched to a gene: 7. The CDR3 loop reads CATGLAGVTQYF. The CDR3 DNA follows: TGTGCCACCGGGTTAGCGGGGGTTACGCAGTATTTT.

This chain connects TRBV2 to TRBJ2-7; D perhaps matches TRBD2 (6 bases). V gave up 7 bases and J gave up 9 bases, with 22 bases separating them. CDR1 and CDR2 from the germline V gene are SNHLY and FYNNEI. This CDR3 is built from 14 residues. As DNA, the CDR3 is TGTGCCAGCACCCCCGAGCTAGCGAATTCGGGGCAGTACTTC. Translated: CASTPELANSGQYF.

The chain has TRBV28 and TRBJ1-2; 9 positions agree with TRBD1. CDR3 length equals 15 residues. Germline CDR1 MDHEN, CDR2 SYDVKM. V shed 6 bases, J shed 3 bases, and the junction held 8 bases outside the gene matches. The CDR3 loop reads CASRRSGQGDYGYTF. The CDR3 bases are TGTGCCAGCAGACGTTCGGGACAGGGAGACTATGGCTACACCTTC.

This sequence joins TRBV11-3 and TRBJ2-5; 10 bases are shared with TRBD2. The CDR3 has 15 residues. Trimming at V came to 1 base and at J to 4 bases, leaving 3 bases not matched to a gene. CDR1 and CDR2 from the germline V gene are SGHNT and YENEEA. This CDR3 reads CASSLASGSGETQYF. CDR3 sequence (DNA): TGTGCCAGCAGCTTAGCTAGCGGGAGTGGAGAGACCCAGTACTTC.

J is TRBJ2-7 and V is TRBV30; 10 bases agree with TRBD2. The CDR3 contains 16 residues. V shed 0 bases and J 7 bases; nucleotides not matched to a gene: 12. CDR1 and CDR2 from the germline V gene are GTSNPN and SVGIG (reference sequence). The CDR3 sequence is CAWSVQLSGRAREQYF. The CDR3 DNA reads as TGTGCCTGGAGTGTACAGCTAAGCGGGAGGGCCCGAGAGCAGTACTTC.

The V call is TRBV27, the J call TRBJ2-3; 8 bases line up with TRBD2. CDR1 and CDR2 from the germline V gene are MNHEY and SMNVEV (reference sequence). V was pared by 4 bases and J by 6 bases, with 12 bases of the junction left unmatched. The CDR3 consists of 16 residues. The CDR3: CASSSRPGLVVDTQYF. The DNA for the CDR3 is TGTGCCAGCAGTTCCCGGCCGGGACTAGTGGTGGATACGCAGTATTTT.

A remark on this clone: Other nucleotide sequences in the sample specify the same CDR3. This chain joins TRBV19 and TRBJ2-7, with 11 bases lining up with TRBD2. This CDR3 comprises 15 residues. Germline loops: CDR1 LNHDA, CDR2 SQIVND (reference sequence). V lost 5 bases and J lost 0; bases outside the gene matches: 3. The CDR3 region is CASSLTSGSSYEQYF. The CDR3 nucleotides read TGTGCCAGTAGTTTAACTAGCGGGAGCTCCTACGAGCAGTACTTC.

The CDR3 reads CAISQAGTPYNEQFF. In DNA, the CDR3 is TGTGCCATCAGCCAAGCGGGAACCCCTTACAATGAGCAGTTCTTC. The rearrangement links TRBV10-3 to TRBJ2-1, with TRBD2 matching 7 bases. The CDR3 is made up of 15 amino acids. J lost 4 bases, V lost 6 bases, and 9 bases had no gene match. The germline V gene encodes CDR1 ENHRY and CDR2 SYGVKD.

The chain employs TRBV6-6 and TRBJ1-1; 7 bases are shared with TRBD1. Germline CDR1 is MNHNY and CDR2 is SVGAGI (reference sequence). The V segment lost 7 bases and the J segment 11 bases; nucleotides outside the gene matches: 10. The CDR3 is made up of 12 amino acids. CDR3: CASTSTGLVAFF. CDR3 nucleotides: TGTGCCAGCACCTCGACAGGGTTGGTGGCTTTCTTT.

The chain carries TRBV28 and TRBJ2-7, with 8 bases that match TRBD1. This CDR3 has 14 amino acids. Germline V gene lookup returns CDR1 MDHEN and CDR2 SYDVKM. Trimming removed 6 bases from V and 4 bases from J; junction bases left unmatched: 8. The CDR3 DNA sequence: TGTGCCAGCAGGAAAGGACAGGGTTCGTACGAGCAGTACTTC. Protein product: CASRKGQGSYEQYF.

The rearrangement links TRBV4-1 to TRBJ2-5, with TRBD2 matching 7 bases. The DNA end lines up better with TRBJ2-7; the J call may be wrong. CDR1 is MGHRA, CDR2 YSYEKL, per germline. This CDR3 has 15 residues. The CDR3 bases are TGCGCCAGCACTCGACTAGCTTTTAGCTCCTACGAGCAGTACTTC. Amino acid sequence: CASTRLAFSSYEQYF.

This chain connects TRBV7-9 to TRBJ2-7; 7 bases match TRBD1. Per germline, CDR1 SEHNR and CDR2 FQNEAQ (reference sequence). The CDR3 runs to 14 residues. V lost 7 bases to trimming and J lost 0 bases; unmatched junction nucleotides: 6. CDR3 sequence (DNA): TGTGCCAGCATCACCGGGACAGACTCCTACGAGCAGTACTTC. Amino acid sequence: CASITGTDSYEQYF.